This T cell receptor (beta chain) was sequenced for a study of blood T cell repertoires in COVID-19. Looking at the study overall: Acute and convalescent COVID-19 samples came from the United States, Italy and Spain. T cells, B-cell-depleted T cells, or PBMCs supplied cDNA or gDNA.

Germline V lookup: CDR1 GTSNPN, CDR2 SVGIG (reference sequence). The CDR3 is made up of 15 amino acids. V was trimmed by 6 bases and J by 3 bases, leaving 21 bases between them. Original methodology: Scientists estimated how many nucleated cells there were by amplifying reference gene primers. The assay was immunoSEQ multiplex PCR, and TCRdb's table has in-frame clones only and misses some. V and J calls plus clone size are reproduced from that table; the DNA served to infer D and trimming. The sample lists about 44,000 clones, 87% seen once, with about 4.7% in the top ten. The sample comprised peripheral blood. This chain links TRBV30 with TRBJ2-7; D is ambiguous. The TCR comes from a human donor in a cohort sampled during active COVID-19. CDR3 sequence reads: CACQTLGSKSYEQYF. In DNA, the CDR3 is TGTGCCTGCCAAACCCTGGGTAGCAAAAGCTACGAGCAGTACTTC.